This TCR beta chain was recovered during a study of cytomegalovirus exposure and HLA in healthy donors. Across the whole study: In an early release, HLA-typed donors contributed approximately 82 million unique TCR sequences.

13 Jbeta primers and 60 Vbeta primers were used for the PCR. The assay was immunoSEQ multiplex PCR, and TCRdb's table has in-frame clones only and misses some. The sample lists under 150,000 clones; 73% were seen once. The CDR3 runs to 13 residues. From germline, CDR1 is SGHRS and CDR2 YFSETQ. The V end lost 4 bases, the J end lost 4 bases, and 10 bases lay between the germline ends. The chain combines TRBV5-1 with TRBJ2-3; D call uncertain. This clonotype originated in a human donor in good health. The material sequenced was PBMCs. The CDR3 region has the DNA TGCGCCAGCAGCACTCAGGCCGCAGATACGCAGTATTTT. Translation gives CASSTQAADTQYF.